These 2 T cell receptor beta chains originate from one sample sequenced in a study of shared clonotypes between healthy human individuals. Measured with immunoSEQ multiplex PCR; TCRdb has only the in-frame clones, and not every one. The top ten hold roughly 0.4% of the sample, which has about 1.5 million clones, 95% to 99% seen once. The sample taken for sequencing was naive CD4+ T cells sorted from blood. Subset defined: CD45RA+ positively selected. Receptors were obtained from a man younger than 45 in good health.

The chain carries TRBV19 and TRBJ2-1, with TRBD1 as a possible D gene (5 bases). This CDR3 region has 15 residues. The V gene lost 5 bases and the J gene lost 2 bases, with 13 bases spanning the gap. Per germline, CDR1 LNHDA and CDR2 SQIVND (reference sequence). The CDR3 nucleotides are TGTGCCAGTAGTGCGACAGTTGGAGCCTACAATGAGCAGTTCTTC. The encoded protein is CASSATVGAYNEQFF.

Notes on this clone: A read error may account for a junction end that differs from germline. The chain couples TRBV2 to TRBJ1-1, with 8 nucleotides matching TRBD1. The CDR3 sequence is 15 residues long. Per the germline V gene, CDR1 is SNHLY and CDR2 is FYNNEI. The CDR3 nucleotides read TGTGCCAGCAGAGAAGACAGGGGTCGGGACACTGAAGCTTTCTTT. Translating gives CASREDRGRDTEAFF.